The 19 T cell receptor beta chains below were found in one sample sequenced in a study of T cell responses to AZD1222 COVID-19 vaccine (dated by TCRdb to about 2021). The receptor library was made with the immunoSEQ multiplex PCR assay. The clones in this table, taken by TCRdb from immuneACCESS, are in-frame only. Not every clone is retained; where verified, under half of the shortfall comes from an unresolved V gene, and the cause of the rest is unknown. Across this sample there are around 100,000 clones, with 80% to 95% seen only once. Under 2% of the sample comes from the top ten. The meaning of the sample's time point label: baseline before first vaccination. The sample was peripheral blood, taken on day 0 of AZD1222 vaccination. The origin of the receptors is an adult in good health.

The chain links TRBV15 to TRBJ2-3; 11 bases map to TRBD2. The CDR3 is 16 residues long. V gave up 3 bases and J gave up 0 bases; unmatched junction bases: 2. Germline V gene lookup returns CDR1 LNHNV and CDR2 YYDKDF (reference sequence). The CDR3 loop is CATSRTSGTSTDTQYF. The CDR3 region has the DNA TGTGCCACCAGCAGGACTAGCGGGACTAGCACAGATACGCAGTATTTT.

The chain employs TRBV7-7 and TRBJ2-1, with TRBD1 identical over 8 bases. V shed 5 bases and J 5 bases; nucleotides not matched to a gene: 14. This CDR3 is 17 amino acids long. The germline gives CDR1 SSHAT, CDR2 FNYEAQ (reference sequence). CDR3: CASSVVPDRGGNNEQFF. The CDR3 bases are TGTGCCAGCAGCGTAGTACCCGACAGGGGTGGGAACAATGAGCAGTTCTTC.

CDR3 sequence reads: CASSSGGRNEKLFF. CDR3 DNA sequence: TGTGCCAGCAGTTCAGGGGGGCGGAATGAAAAACTGTTTTTT. The V call is TRBV28, the J call TRBJ1-4; TRBD1 matches 7 bases. Trimming removed 4 bases from V and 5 bases from J; junction bases left unmatched: 4. The CDR3 has 14 amino acids. Germline lookup yields CDR1 MDHEN and CDR2 SYDVKM.

The rearrangement links TRBV28 to TRBJ2-3; a weak D match, TRBD1 (6 bases). The V and J ends lost 7 bases and 7 bases respectively, with 12 bases between them. Germline-derived CDR1 and CDR2 are MDHEN and SYDVKM. The CDR3 spans 12 residues. DNA of the CDR3: TGTGCCAGCACCGACGACAGGCATACGCAGTATTTT. Amino acid sequence: CASTDDRHTQYF.

V usage is TRBV2 and J usage is TRBJ2-7; unclear D gene. Trimming left V 7 bases short and J 1 base short, with 11 bases between. This CDR3 is 13 amino acids long. The germline V gene has CDR1 SNHLY and CDR2 FYNNEI. The CDR3 DNA reads TGTGCCAGCACGCAGGCAGTTTCCTACGAGCAGTACTTC. It translates to CASTQAVSYEQYF.

The chain recombines TRBV27 with TRBJ1-6, with a possible D match to TRBD1 (6 bases). The CDR3 has 15 residues. Trimming removed 1 base at V and 8 bases at J, with 12 bases between. Germline values: CDR1 MNHEY, CDR2 SMNVEV (reference sequence). The DNA for the CDR3 is TGTGCCAGCAGTTTATGGCAGGGGTTGGATTCACCCCTCCACTTT. Translating gives CASSLWQGLDSPLHF.

This clone came up once. The chain joins TRBV10-3 to TRBJ1-1, with no clear D. There are 15 residues in the CDR3. V shed 0 bases and J shed 2 bases, with 10 bases lying between them. The germline gives CDR1 ENHRY, CDR2 SYGVKD. The chain's CDR3 is CAISESERPNTEAFF. CDR3 DNA sequence: TGTGCCATCAGTGAGTCGGAGAGGCCTAACACTGAAGCTTTCTTT.

The chain carries TRBV5-5 and TRBJ2-7; D might be TRBD2 (5 bases). The V gene's germline CDR1 is SGHKS and CDR2 YYEKEE (reference sequence). This CDR3 is built from 13 residues. Deletions cut 4 bases from V and 9 bases from J, with 17 bases between. The CDR3 sequence is CASSPGLTLVQYF. The CDR3, as DNA: TGTGCCAGCAGCCCAGGACTGACCTTGGTGCAGTACTTC.

This chain uses TRBV24-1 with TRBJ2-2, with a tentative D call TRBD1 (6 bases). Trimming cost V 2 bases and J 2 bases, with 11 bases left between them. Germline lookup yields CDR1 KGHDR and CDR2 SFDVKD. The CDR3 loop spans 16 amino acids. CDR3 bases: TGTGCCACCAGTGATTCCCTACAGGGAAACACCGGGGAGCTGTTTTTT. Residues: CATSDSLQGNTGELFF.

J is TRBJ1-6 and V is TRBV28, with 8 bases matching TRBD1. Trimming took 5 bases from V and 7 from J; bases not matched to a gene: 13. This CDR3 is 17 amino acids long. Germline-derived CDR1 and CDR2 are MDHEN and SYDVKM. This CDR3 reads CASSPRRQGISNSPLHF. CDR3 in DNA: TGTGCCAGCAGTCCTCGAAGACAGGGGATCTCGAATTCACCCCTCCACTTT. Looking up the rest from reference TRBV28 and TRBJ1-6 gives the full variable domain: DVKVTQSSRYLVKRTGEKVFLECVQDMDHENMFWYRQDPGLGLRLIYFSYDVKMKEKGDIPEGYSVSREKKERFSLILESASTNQTSMYLCASSPRRQGISNSPLHFGNGTRLTVT.

The CDR3 bases are TGTGCCAGCAGTTGGGACAGGTCCGATGGGGGATCCTACAATGAGCAGTTCTTC. Translation: CASSWDRSDGGSYNEQFF. This chain uses TRBV28 with TRBJ2-1; 8 nucleotides line up with TRBD1. J gave up 1 base and V 4 bases, and 12 bases lay outside the gene matches. CDR3 length equals 18 residues. The germline V gene encodes CDR1 MDHEN and CDR2 SYDVKM.

The gene calls are TRBV18 and TRBJ2-1, with a possible D match to TRBD1 (5 bases). The CDR3 is 15 amino acids. Germline V gene data show CDR1 as KGHSH and CDR2 as LQKENI. Trimming took 6 bases from V and 8 from J, leaving 20 bases between them. The CDR3 protein is CASSFLSGRVDEQFF. CDR3 coding DNA: TGTGCCAGCTCTTTTTTGAGTGGCAGGGTCGATGAGCAGTTCTTC.

The chain joins TRBV9 to TRBJ1-4; D remains unclear. Trimming removed 0 bases from V and 0 bases from J, with 9 bases in between. Germline values: CDR1 SGDLS, CDR2 YYNGEE. CDR3 size: 16 residues. The DNA of the CDR3 is TGTGCCAGCAGCGTAGAGCCAGCTGCAACTAATGAAAAACTGTTTTTT. Residues: CASSVEPAATNEKLFF.

This chain uses TRBV10-2 with TRBJ1-4; perhaps TRBD1 as D (6 bases). Between the trimmed V and J ends, which lost 3 bases and 6 bases, there was a span of 17 bases. From germline, CDR1 is WSHSY and CDR2 SAAADI. CDR3 length equals 16 residues. As DNA, the CDR3 is TGCGCCAGCAGTGAATTTTTTTGGCAGGGGTATGAAAAACTGTTTTTT. Protein sequence: CASSEFFWQGYEKLFF.

The gene calls are TRBV18 and TRBJ2-1; TRBD2 aligns across 8 bases. The V gene's germline CDR1 is KGHSH and CDR2 LQKENI. V lost 4 bases and J lost 0; bases outside the gene matches: 2. This CDR3 comprises 15 residues. The CDR3 here is CASSQREGSYNEQFF. CDR3 in DNA: TGTGCCAGCTCACAACGGGAGGGCTCCTACAATGAGCAGTTCTTC.

The V gene is TRBV2, the J gene TRBJ1-1, with D possibly TRBD1 on 5 matching bases. The CDR3 length is 13 residues. Germline values: CDR1 SNHLY, CDR2 FYNNEI. With 6 bases removed from V and 1 base from J, the gap between germline ends came to 9 bases. This chain's CDR3 is CASRADRNTEAFF. The CDR3 DNA reads as TGTGCCAGCAGAGCCGACAGGAACACTGAAGCTTTCTTT.

The V call is TRBV11-3, the J call TRBJ2-1; 9 positions agree with TRBD2. Per the germline V gene, CDR1 is SGHNT and CDR2 is YENEEA. V lost 1 base to trimming and J lost 0 bases; unmatched junction nucleotides: 13. CDR3 length: 20 amino acids. This CDR3 reads CASSLGHRREGLGSYNEQFF. The CDR3 region has the DNA TGTGCCAGCAGCTTAGGGCATCGGCGGGAGGGCTTAGGCTCCTACAATGAGCAGTTCTTC.

The rearrangement links TRBV6-6 to TRBJ1-2; D is uncertain. CDR3 length: 13 amino acids. Per the germline V gene, CDR1 is MNHNY and CDR2 is SVGAGI (reference sequence). Trimming stripped 4 bases from V and 3 bases from J, with 9 bases between. DNA of the CDR3: TGTGCCAGCAGTTCCCTGCGGTACTATGGCTACACCTTC. Its translation: CASSSLRYYGYTF.

This chain links TRBV7-3 with TRBJ1-1; 8 bases agree with TRBD1. CDR3 length: 14 amino acids. V gave up 4 bases and J gave up 6 bases; unmatched junction bases: 7. The V gene's germline CDR1 is SGHTA and CDR2 FQGTGA. The CDR3 DNA reads as TGTGCCAGCAGCTCCCAGGGGGCAGCCGCTGAAGCTTTCTTT. Amino acids: CASSSQGAAAEAFF. The complete variable domain, with remaining parts taken from reference TRBV7-3 and TRBJ1-1, reads GAGVSQTPSNKVTEKGKYVELRCDPISGHTALYWYRQSLGQGPEFLIYFQGTGAADDSGLPNDRFFAVRPEGSVSTLKIQRTERGDSAVYLCASSSQGAAAEAFFGQGTRLTVV.